This TCR beta chain emerged from a study of shared clonotypes between healthy human individuals. Germline V gene data show CDR1 as GTSNPN and CDR2 as SVGIG (reference sequence). The CDR3 loop spans 16 amino acids. Trimming removed 3 bases from V and 2 bases from J; junction bases left unmatched: 13. Assay: immunoSEQ multiplex PCR; the TCRdb copy retains only in-frame clones and omits some. The data contain some 470,000 clones, 70% to 80% of them singletons. The genes are TRBV30 and TRBJ2-7, with TRBD2 identical over 7 bases. The TCR was taken from a woman aged 40-49 years in good health. Some clones in this sample may be carry-over from other donors' samples. Sequenced material: PBMCs. The CDR3 here is CAWRTPRTSEPYEQYF. CDR3 coding DNA: TGTGCCTGGAGGACCCCTCGGACTAGTGAACCCTACGAGCAGTACTTC.